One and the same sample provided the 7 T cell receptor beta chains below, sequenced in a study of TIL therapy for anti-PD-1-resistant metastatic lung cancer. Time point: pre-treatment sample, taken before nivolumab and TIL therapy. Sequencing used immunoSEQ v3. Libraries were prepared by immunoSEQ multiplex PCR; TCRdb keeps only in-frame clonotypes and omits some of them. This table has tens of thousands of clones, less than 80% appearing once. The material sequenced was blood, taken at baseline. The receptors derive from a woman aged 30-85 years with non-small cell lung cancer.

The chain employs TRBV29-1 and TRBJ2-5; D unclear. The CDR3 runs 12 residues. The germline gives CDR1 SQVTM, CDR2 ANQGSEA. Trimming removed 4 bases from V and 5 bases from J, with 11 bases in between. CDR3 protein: CSVVLVQETQYF. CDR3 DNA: TGCAGCGTTGTACTGGTGCAGGAGACCCAGTACTTC.

As DNA, the CDR3 is TGCGCCAGCAGGGATCTCGGTGAGCAGTTCTTC. Encoded protein: CASRDLGEQFF. The chain links TRBV5-1 to TRBJ2-1; D is unresolved. The CDR3 spans 11 residues. The germline CDR1 and CDR2 sequences are SGHRS and YFSETQ. V was cut by 5 bases and J by 9 bases, with 9 bases left in between.

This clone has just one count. This CDR3 reads CASSPGLHEQYF. In DNA, the CDR3 is TGCGCCAGCAGCCCAGGGCTCCACGAGCAGTACTTC. The chain employs TRBV4-1 and TRBJ2-7; D is perhaps TRBD1 (5 bases). The CDR3 loop spans 12 amino acids. Germline V gene sequence: CDR1 MGHRA, CDR2 YSYEKL. Deletions cut 4 bases from V and 5 bases from J, with 9 bases between.

CDR3 in amino acids: CASSSRLAGVDNEQFF. CDR3 DNA: TGTGCCAGTAGTTCACGACTAGCGGGGGTCGACAATGAGCAGTTCTTC. V is TRBV19 and J is TRBJ2-1; 12 bases are a match to TRBD2. The CDR3 totals 16 residues. Germline V gene sequence: CDR1 LNHDA, CDR2 SQIVND (reference sequence). Trimming removed 5 bases from V and 5 bases from J; junction bases left unmatched: 7.

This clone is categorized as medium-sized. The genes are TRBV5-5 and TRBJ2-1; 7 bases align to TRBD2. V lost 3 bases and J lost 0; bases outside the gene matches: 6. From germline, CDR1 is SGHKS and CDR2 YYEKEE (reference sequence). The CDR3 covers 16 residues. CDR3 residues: CASSWMGGSSYNEQFF. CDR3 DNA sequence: TGTGCCAGCAGCTGGATGGGCGGGAGCTCCTACAATGAGCAGTTCTTC.

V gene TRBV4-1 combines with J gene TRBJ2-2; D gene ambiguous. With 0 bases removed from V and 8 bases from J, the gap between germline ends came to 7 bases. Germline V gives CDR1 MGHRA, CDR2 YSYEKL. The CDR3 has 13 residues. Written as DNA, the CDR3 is TGCGCCAGCAGCCAAGAGATACGTGGGGAGCTGTTTTTT. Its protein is CASSQEIRGELFF.

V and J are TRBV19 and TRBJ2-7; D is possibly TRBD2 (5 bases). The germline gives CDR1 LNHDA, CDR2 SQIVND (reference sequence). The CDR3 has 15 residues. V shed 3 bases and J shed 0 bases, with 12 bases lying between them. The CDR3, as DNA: TGTGCCAGTAGTATTATGAGCGGAAGCTCCTACGAGCAGTACTTC. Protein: CASSIMSGSSYEQYF.